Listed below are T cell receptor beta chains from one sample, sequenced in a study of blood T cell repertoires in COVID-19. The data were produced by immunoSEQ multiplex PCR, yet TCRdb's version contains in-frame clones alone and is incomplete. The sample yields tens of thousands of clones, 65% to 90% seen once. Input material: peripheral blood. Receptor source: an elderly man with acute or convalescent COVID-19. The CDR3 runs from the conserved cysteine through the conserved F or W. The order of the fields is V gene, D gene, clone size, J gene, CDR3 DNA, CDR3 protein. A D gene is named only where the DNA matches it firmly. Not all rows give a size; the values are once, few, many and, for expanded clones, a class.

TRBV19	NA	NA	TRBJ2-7	TGTGCCAGTAGTACGCCCGGTGCGGGGTTCTACGAGCAGTACTTC	CASSTPGAGFYEQYF
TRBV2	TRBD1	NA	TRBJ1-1	TGTGCCAGCAGGGGACAGGCGAACACTGAAGCTTTCTTT	CASRGQANTEAFF
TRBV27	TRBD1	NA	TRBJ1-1	TGTGCCAGCAGTTCGAAGGGACAGGGGGCTCGGGAAGCTTTCTTT	CASSSKGQGAREAFF
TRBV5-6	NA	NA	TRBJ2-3	TGTGCCAGCAGCTCCTACCACGGGGATACGCAGTATTTT	CASSSYHGDTQYF
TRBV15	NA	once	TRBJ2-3	TGTGCCACCAGCCGGGACACCCAAAGTCCGCAGTATTTT	CATSRDTQSPQYF
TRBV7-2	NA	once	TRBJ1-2	TGTGCCAGCACACGTCGGGGGGACGGCTACACCTTC	CASTRRGDGYTF
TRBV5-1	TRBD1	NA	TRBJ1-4	TGCGCCAGCAGCCTTGGGACAGGGGTAACTAATGAAAAACTGTTTTTT	CASSLGTGVTNEKLFF
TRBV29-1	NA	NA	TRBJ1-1	TGCAGCGTAGGACAGAGGAACACTGAAGCTTTCTTT	CSVGQRNTEAFF
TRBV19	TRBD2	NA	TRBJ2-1	TGTGCCAGTAGTGTTGGACTAGCGGCGGTCAATGAGCAGTTCTTC	CASSVGLAAVNEQFF
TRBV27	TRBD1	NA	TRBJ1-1	TGTGCCAGCAGTTTATCAGGAGGGGGCCGGGCCACTGAAGCTTTCTTT	CASSLSGGGRATEAFF
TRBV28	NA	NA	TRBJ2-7	TGTGCCAGCAGTACCCCTGGGACTTTCTACGAGCAGTACTTC	CASSTPGTFYEQYF
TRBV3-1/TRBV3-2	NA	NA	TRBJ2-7	TGTGCCAGCAGCCAAGGAGGTTACGAGCAGTACTTC	CASSQGGYEQYF
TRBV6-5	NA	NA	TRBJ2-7	TGTGCCAGCACCAAGGAAGCGGACGGCGAGCAGTACTTC	CASTKEADGEQYF
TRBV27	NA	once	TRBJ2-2	TGTGCCAGCAGTTTTATTGTCGGGGAGCTGTTTTTT	CASSFIVGELFF
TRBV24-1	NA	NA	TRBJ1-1	TGTGCCACCAGTGACACAGGTGACACTGAAGCTTTCTTT	CATSDTGDTEAFF
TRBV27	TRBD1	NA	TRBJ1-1	TGTGCCAGCAGTTCCCAGGGGGCGGGGAACACTGAAGCTTTCTTT	CASSSQGAGNTEAFF
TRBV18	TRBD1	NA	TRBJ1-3	TGTGCCAGCTCACCCCAGGGGGCTGGAAACACCATATATTTT	CASSPQGAGNTIYF
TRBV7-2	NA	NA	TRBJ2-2	TGTGCCAGCCCCCCCAGCGAGGCTTTGAACACCGGGGAGCTGTTTTTT	CASPPSEALNTGELFF
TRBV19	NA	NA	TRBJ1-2	TGTGCCAGTACCCCCAGGCGCCTGTATGGCTACACCTTC	CASTPRRLYGYTF
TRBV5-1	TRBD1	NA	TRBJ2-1	TGCGCCAGCAGCACGGGGACAGGGGGCAGGAATGAGCAGTTCTTC	CASSTGTGGRNEQFF
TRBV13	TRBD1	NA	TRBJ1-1	TGTGCCAGCAGCCCTGGACAGGGGACCCCCAACACTGAAGCTTTCTTT	CASSPGQGTPNTEAFF
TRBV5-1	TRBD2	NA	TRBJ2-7	TGCGCCAGCAGCACCGGACTAGCGGGAGGGGGTCCGGGAGAGCAGTACTTC	CASSTGLAGGGPGEQYF
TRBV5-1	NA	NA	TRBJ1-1	TGCGCCAGCAGCTTCCAGGGCCCCCCCGAAGCTTTCTTT	CASSFQGPPEAFF
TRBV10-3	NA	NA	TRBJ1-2	TGTGCCACCTTAGACGGGACACGAGAATCCTATGGCTACACCTTC	CATLDGTRESYGYTF
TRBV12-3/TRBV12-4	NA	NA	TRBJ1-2	TGTGCCAGCAGTTCAAACAGGAATGGCTACACCTTC	CASSSNRNGYTF
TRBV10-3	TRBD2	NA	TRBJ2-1	TGTGCCATCAGGGGGACTAGCGGGAGCCTCAATGAGCAGTTCTTC	CAIRGTSGSLNEQFF
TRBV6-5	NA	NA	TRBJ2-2	TGTGCCAGCTACAGGGTGGCCGGGGAGCTGTTTTTT	CASYRVAGELFF
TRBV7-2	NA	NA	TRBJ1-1	TGTGCCAGCAGCTTCGAGCCCCGATCGGAAGCTTTCTTT	CASSFEPRSEAFF
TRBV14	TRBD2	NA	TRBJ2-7	TGTGCCAGCAGCCAACAAGGACTAGCGGGAGGAGGAACCGAGCAGTACTTC	CASSQQGLAGGGTEQYF
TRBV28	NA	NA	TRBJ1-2	TGTGCCAGCAGTTTATCCCAGGGTGTGGGCTACACCTTC	CASSLSQGVGYTF
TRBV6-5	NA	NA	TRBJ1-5	TGTGCCAGCAGACAGCAAGTGGGGAGTGGGCCACCCCAGCATTTT	CASRQQVGSGPPQHF
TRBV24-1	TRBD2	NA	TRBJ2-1	TGTGCCACCAGTGACCGGACTAGCGGGAGCTCCAATGAGCAGTTCTTC	CATSDRTSGSSNEQFF
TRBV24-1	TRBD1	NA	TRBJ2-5	TGTGCCCCCCACCTAGCAGGGGGCCAGGAAGAGACCCAGTACTTC	CAPHLAGGQEETQYF
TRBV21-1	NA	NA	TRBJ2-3	TGTGCCAGCAGCCAGGACAGGGGCGCAGATACGCAGTATTTT	CASSQDRGADTQYF
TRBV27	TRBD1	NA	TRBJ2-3	TGTGCCAGCAGTCCCTGGAGAGGACAGGGGGCAGGAGATACGCAGTATTTT	CASSPWRGQGAGDTQYF
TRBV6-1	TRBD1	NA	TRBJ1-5	TGTGCCAGCAGAGAAGGGCCCACAGGGGTGGCTCAGCCCCAGCATTTT	CASREGPTGVAQPQHF
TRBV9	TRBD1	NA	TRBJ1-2	TGTGCCAGCAGCCTAACAGGGGGACCATATGGCTACACCTTC	CASSLTGGPYGYTF
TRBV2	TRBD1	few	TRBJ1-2	TGTGCCAGCAGTAAAGACAGGGGATATGGCTACACCTTC	CASSKDRGYGYTF